One sample yielded the 15 T cell receptor beta chains listed below, sequenced in a study of T cell responses to AZD1222 COVID-19 vaccine. The table came from immunoSEQ multiplex PCR; TCRdb's copy has only in-frame clones and leaves some out. The sample consists of over 95,000 clones, nearly 90% of them appearing once. Sequenced here: peripheral blood, sampled on day 0 of AZD1222 vaccination. Every receptor here comes from an adult in good health.

This sequence joins TRBV18 and TRBJ2-1; 8 nucleotides line up with TRBD1. Trimming took 2 bases from V and 8 from J; bases not matched to a gene: 14. The germline gives CDR1 KGHSH, CDR2 LQKENI. The CDR3 length is 17 residues. CDR3 in amino acids: CASSPKSVPQGADEQFF. In DNA, the CDR3 is TGTGCCAGCTCACCAAAATCGGTCCCGCAGGGGGCGGATGAGCAGTTCTTC.

The V and J genes are TRBV19 and TRBJ1-1; 9 positions match TRBD1. Per germline, CDR1 LNHDA and CDR2 SQIVND (reference sequence). V dropped 5 bases and J dropped 5; count of bases not matched to a gene: 6. This CDR3 is built from 14 residues. CDR3 in amino acids: CASSHRDRVTEAFF. CDR3 nucleotide sequence: TGTGCCAGTAGTCACCGGGACAGGGTTACTGAAGCTTTCTTT.

This clone turned up a few times. The chain uses TRBV18 and TRBJ2-7, with unresolved D. The CDR3 has 12 residues. Germline lookup yields CDR1 KGHSH and CDR2 LQKENI. Trimming took 6 bases from V and 4 from J, leaving 10 bases between them. CDR3 DNA sequence: TGTGCCAGCTCGTCGACAAAATACGAGCAGTACGTC. Encoded protein: CASSSTKYEQYV.

The V and J genes are TRBV11-3 and TRBJ1-4; D uncertain. Germline V CDR1 and CDR2: SGHNT, YENEEA. Trimming removed 0 bases at V and 4 bases at J, with 9 bases between. This CDR3 spans 15 amino acids. CDR3 sequence reads: CASSLEKNDNEKLFF. The CDR3 coding sequence is TGTGCCAGCAGCTTAGAAAAAAACGATAATGAAAAACTGTTTTTT.

The chain carries TRBV7-2 and TRBJ2-5; D may be TRBD1 (5 bases). Germline V gene lookup returns CDR1 SGHTA and CDR2 FQGNSA. Trimming removed 2 bases from V and 1 base from J, with 11 bases in between. The CDR3 totals 15 residues. CDR3 nucleotide sequence: TGTGCCAGCAGCTTAAGGGGATATGCCCAAGAGACCCAGTACTTC. Translated: CASSLRGYAQETQYF.

The chain couples TRBV4-1 to TRBJ1-5, with no clear D. V lost 5 bases and J 7 bases, leaving 12 bases between the germline ends. The CDR3 totals 13 residues. The germline CDR1 and CDR2 sequences are MGHRA and YSYEKL. CDR3 DNA: TGCGCCAGCAGCGAAGTGGAGAGGCAGCCCCAGCATTTT. It specifies CASSEVERQPQHF.

The J gene is TRBJ2-7, the V gene TRBV21-1. TRBV21-1 is classified as a pseudogene. The CDR3 length is 11 residues. CDR3 sequence: CASSRSYEQYV. DNA of the CDR3: TGTGCCAGCAGCAGAAGCTACGAGCAGTACGTC.

This clone was counted a single time. This chain uses TRBV6-1 with TRBJ1-3; no definite D call. V was trimmed by 2 bases and J by 4 bases, leaving 15 bases between them. The CDR3 covers 16 residues. The germline CDR1 and CDR2 sequences are MNHNS and SASEGT. The CDR3 DNA reads TGTGCCAGCAGTGAATTCGGTATGACCGGAGGAAACACCATATATTTT. This encodes CASSEFGMTGGNTIYF.

The chain uses TRBV4-3 and TRBJ1-2; 7 nucleotides match TRBD1. This CDR3 region has 15 residues. Germline trimming cut 0 bases from V and 2 bases from J; bases unmatched to any gene: 3. CDR1 is LGHNA, CDR2 YSLEER, per germline. CDR3 protein: CASSQDPGGNYGYTF. CDR3 coding DNA: TGCGCCAGCAGCCAAGATCCAGGGGGGAACTATGGCTACACCTTC.

This chain links TRBV11-2 with TRBJ2-7; D not resolved. This CDR3 has 15 residues. V was shortened by 0 bases and J by 0 bases, with 9 bases between the two germline ends. Germline values: CDR1 SGHAT, CDR2 FQNNGV. This chain's CDR3 is CASSLDLFSSYEQYF. CDR3 DNA: TGTGCCAGCAGCTTAGATCTCTTCAGCTCCTACGAGCAGTACTTC.

V usage is TRBV7-6 and J usage is TRBJ1-2, with D tentatively TRBD1 (6 bases). The V and J ends lost 1 base and 4 bases respectively, with 7 bases between them. Germline values: CDR1 SGHVS, CDR2 FNYEAQ. The CDR3 has 13 residues. The CDR3 DNA is TGTGCCAGCAGCTTAGGGACAGTCTATGGCTACACCTTC. It encodes CASSLGTVYGYTF.

The CDR3 DNA is TGTGCCAGCAGTTTATTTGGGGATCAGCCCCAGCATTTT. The encoded protein is CASSLFGDQPQHF. The gene calls are TRBV27 and TRBJ1-5, with D unclear. Trimming pared 1 base from V and 5 bases from J, leaving 6 bases between. Germline CDR1 and CDR2: MNHEY and SMNVEV (reference sequence). The CDR3 is 13 amino acids.

The rearrangement joins TRBV14 to TRBJ2-7, with TRBD1 matching 8 bases. The CDR3 is 14 amino acids. CDR1 is SGHDN and CDR2 is FVKESK in the germline V gene. The V gene end was trimmed by 5 bases and the J gene end by 3 bases; junction bases not matched to a gene: 6. CDR3 region: CASSADRVFYEQYF. In nucleotides, the CDR3 is TGTGCCAGCAGCGCGGACAGGGTCTTCTACGAGCAGTACTTC.

This clone was recorded once. This sequence joins TRBV19 and TRBJ1-1; TRBD1 might be the D (6 bases). V dropped 3 bases and J dropped 0 bases, with 20 bases sitting between them. The CDR3 length is 18 residues. The V gene's germline CDR1 is LNHDA and CDR2 SQIVND (reference sequence). The CDR3 nucleotides read TGTGCCAGTAGTATGGGGGGGCAGGAGAGAGGAATGAACACTGAAGCTTTCTTT. It specifies CASSMGGQERGMNTEAFF. The entire variable domain, with the rest obtained from reference TRBV19 and TRBJ1-1, is as follows: DGGITQSPKYLFRKEGQNVTLSCEQNLNHDAMYWYRQDPGQGLRLIYYSQIVNDFQKGDIAEGYSVSREKKESFPLTVTSAQKNPTAFYLCASSMGGQERGMNTEAFFGQGTRLTVV.

This chain links TRBV5-6 with TRBJ1-2, with 9 bases identical to TRBD1. With 3 bases clipped from V and 2 bases from J, the junction kept 5 bases outside the gene matches. Germline CDR1 SGHDT, CDR2 YYEEEE. The CDR3 totals 15 residues. The CDR3 loop is CASSSGTGSNYGYTF. The CDR3, as DNA: TGTGCCAGCAGCTCCGGGACAGGGTCAAACTATGGCTACACCTTC.